These 30 T cell receptor beta chains were sequenced from one sample in a study of cytomegalovirus exposure and HLA in healthy donors. The PCR had 60 Vbeta and 13 Jbeta primers. Assay used: immunoSEQ multiplex PCR; TCRdb lists only in-frame clones, some missing. The sample includes about 160,000 clones, roughly 80% of them seen just once. The sequencing sample was made of PBMCs. The receptors shown here come from a man in his forties or fifties in good health and CMV-seropositive.

This clone came up once. This sequence joins TRBV11-2 and TRBJ2-6; D unclear. V shed 1 base and J shed 2 bases, with 9 bases lying between them. Per the germline V gene, CDR1 is SGHAT and CDR2 is FQNNGV. This CDR3 contains 16 residues. CDR3 region: CASSLGRRTGANVLTF. The CDR3 nucleotides read TGTGCCAGCAGCTTAGGTAGGCGGACTGGGGCCAACGTCCTGACTTTC.

The V gene is TRBV7-3, the J gene TRBJ2-1; D is perhaps TRBD1 (7 bases). The CDR3 spans 16 residues. Trimming removed 5 bases at V and 0 bases at J, with 14 bases between. The germline V gene encodes CDR1 SGHTA and CDR2 FQGTGA. CDR3: CASSPGGSSSYNEQFF. DNA for the CDR3: TGTGCCAGCAGCCCAGGGGGGAGCAGCTCCTACAATGAGCAGTTCTTC.

This rearrangement joins TRBV23-1 to TRBJ1-5, with D possibly being TRBD1 (5 bases). TRBV23-1 is marked as an open reading frame, function uncertain. The V gene lost 0 bases and the J gene lost 1 base, with 7 bases spanning the gap. This CDR3 is 15 amino acids long. The chain's CDR3 is CASSQSGGSNQPQHF. The DNA for the CDR3 is TGCGCCAGCAGTCAATCGGGGGGGAGCAATCAGCCCCAGCATTTT.

The gene calls are TRBV27 and TRBJ1-2, with 8 positions matching TRBD1. The germline V gene has CDR1 MNHEY and CDR2 SMNVEV (reference sequence). CDR3 length: 14 amino acids. The V segment lost 7 bases and the J segment 11 bases; nucleotides outside the gene matches: 15. CDR3 sequence (DNA): TGTGCCAGCACCCTTAGCGGACAGGGAGGAGCTTACACCTTC. This codes for CASTLSGQGGAYTF.

Comment on this clone: The sample carries other DNA sequences with the same CDR3. The chain has TRBV28 and TRBJ1-1; 8 bases line up with TRBD1. The CDR3 covers 13 residues. With V trimmed by 3 bases and J by 11 bases, 8 bases remained unmatched. From germline, CDR1 is MDHEN and CDR2 SYDVKM. CDR3 bases: TGTGCCAGCAGTTTCCCGGCAGGGGGCAATGCTTTCTTT. Translation: CASSFPAGGNAFF.

V is TRBV4-3 and J is TRBJ2-3; D perhaps matches TRBD2 (5 bases). Germline V CDR1 and CDR2: LGHNA, YSLEER. This CDR3 spans 15 amino acids. The V end was cut by 1 base, the J end by 2 bases, with 10 bases between. CDR3: CASSQGAGPTDTQYF. DNA of the CDR3: TGCGCCAGCAGCCAAGGGGCGGGCCCCACAGATACGCAGTATTTT.

The J gene is TRBJ1-1, the V gene TRBV6-1; 10 bases line up with TRBD1. Germline values: CDR1 MNHNS, CDR2 SASEGT. J lost 10 bases, V lost 5 bases, and 10 bases had no gene match. CDR3 length: 14 residues. In DNA, the CDR3 is TGTGCCAGCAGTCAGGGGGACAGGGGCGCAGGAGCTTTCTTT. The encoded protein is CASSQGDRGAGAFF.

V is TRBV5-1 and J is TRBJ1-1; D gene unclear. The CDR3 totals 14 residues. Germline-derived CDR1 and CDR2 are SGHRS and YFSETQ. Trimming removed 1 base from V and 1 base from J, with 8 bases in between. The CDR3 DNA reads TGCGCCAGCAGCTTGTACCCCGGGAACACTGAAGCTTTCTTT. Its protein is CASSLYPGNTEAFF.

J is TRBJ2-7 and V is TRBV27; D gene ambiguous. Trimming took 2 bases from V and 3 from J, leaving 14 bases between them. Germline values: CDR1 MNHEY, CDR2 SMNVEV (reference sequence). This CDR3 region has 15 residues. The CDR3 nucleotides read TGTGCCAGCAGTTTAAGGTTGGGCTTGTACTACGAGCAGTACTTC. Translated: CASSLRLGLYYEQYF.

This clone was detected only once. The chain employs TRBV5-1 and TRBJ2-3, with 10 positions matching TRBD2. V lost 0 bases and J lost 4; bases outside the gene matches: 11. Germline V gene sequence: CDR1 SGHRS, CDR2 YFSETQ. The CDR3 is made up of 18 amino acids. This chain's CDR3 is CASSLGLGASGSADTQYF. CDR3 bases: TGCGCCAGCAGCTTGGGCCTCGGAGCTAGCGGGAGTGCAGATACGCAGTATTTT. Together with reference TRBV5-1 and TRBJ2-3, the CDR3 gives the full variable domain: KAGVTQTPRYLIKTRGQQVTLSCSPISGHRSVSWYQQTPGQGLQFLFEYFSETQRNKGNFPGRFSGRQFSNSRSEMNVSTLELGDSALYLCASSLGLGASGSADTQYFGPGTRLTVL.

This rearrangement joins TRBV11-3 to TRBJ2-1, with D unclear. The V gene's germline CDR1 is SGHNT and CDR2 YENEEA. V shed 1 base and J shed 7 bases, with 14 bases lying between them. This CDR3 has 15 residues. CDR3 loop: CASSLGVTARNEQFF. CDR3 sequence (DNA): TGTGCCAGCAGCTTAGGAGTGACCGCCAGGAATGAGCAGTTCTTC.

The rearrangement links TRBV2 to TRBJ2-5, with TRBD1 matching 9 bases. Germline V gene sequence: CDR1 SNHLY, CDR2 FYNNEI. CDR3 length: 15 amino acids. The V and J ends lost 8 bases and 1 base, in that order; junction bases with no gene match: 8. CDR3 loop: CASGSRTGVQETQYF. CDR3 coding DNA: TGTGCCAGCGGATCGAGGACAGGGGTCCAAGAGACCCAGTACTTC.

This sequence joins TRBV7-9 and TRBJ2-3; weak D call: TRBD2 (6 bases). CDR1 and CDR2 (germline): SEHNR, FQNEAQ (reference sequence). The V gene lost 5 bases and the J gene lost 14 bases, with 14 bases spanning the gap. The CDR3 contains 11 residues. CDR3 nucleotide sequence: TGTGCCAGCAGCGCCCGGGACTCGCTGTATTTT. It specifies CASSARDSLYF.

The chain links TRBV5-4 to TRBJ1-1; 8 bases map to TRBD1. The CDR3 sequence is 15 residues long. CDR1 and CDR2 (germline): SGHNT, YYREEE (reference sequence). V was pared by 3 bases and J by 1 base, with 5 bases of the junction left unmatched. DNA of the CDR3: TGTGCCAGCAGCTCAGGGGGCCGGGAGAACACTGAAGCTTTCTTT. It codes for CASSSGGRENTEAFF.

The chain combines TRBV19 with TRBJ1-1; D is perhaps TRBD1 (6 bases). V was shortened by 5 bases and J by 0 bases, with 13 bases between the two germline ends. CDR1 is LNHDA, CDR2 SQIVND, per germline (reference sequence). The CDR3 extends over 15 amino acids. The CDR3 coding sequence is TGTGCCAGTAGTGTTGACAGGTCCTTGAACACTGAAGCTTTCTTT. It is translated as CASSVDRSLNTEAFF.

CDR3 amino acids: CASSTGGFQETQYF. Here the CDR3 DNA reads TGCGCCAGCAGCACAGGGGGCTTCCAAGAGACCCAGTACTTC. The chain combines TRBV5-1 with TRBJ2-5; TRBD1 matches 9 bases. The germline V gene has CDR1 SGHRS and CDR2 YFSETQ. The length of the CDR3 is 14 residues. V trimming: 4 bases; J trimming: 1 base; junction bases outside the gene matches: 2.

The chain is built from TRBV9 and TRBJ2-2, with D perhaps matching TRBD2 (5 bases). Germline CDR1 reads SGDLS; CDR2 reads YYNGEE. With 4 bases removed from V and 4 bases from J, the gap between germline ends came to 11 bases. CDR3 size: 14 residues. The CDR3: CASSFSVSTGELFF. Written as DNA, the CDR3 is TGTGCCAGCAGCTTTAGCGTATCCACCGGGGAGCTGTTTTTT.

V gene TRBV5-1 combines with J gene TRBJ1-5; 8 nucleotides line up with TRBD1. Looked up from germline, CDR1 is SGHRS and CDR2 is YFSETQ. CDR3 length: 18 residues. V was pared by 0 bases and J by 6 bases, with 14 bases of the junction left unmatched. The CDR3 here is CASSLDPVTGGSSQPQHF. The CDR3 nucleotides are TGCGCCAGCAGCTTGGACCCGGTAACAGGGGGAAGTAGTCAGCCCCAGCATTTT.

This clone showed up just once. J is TRBJ1-1 and V is TRBV28; D gene ambiguous. This CDR3 has 13 residues. The V end was cut by 7 bases, the J end by 0 bases, with 9 bases between. Per germline, CDR1 MDHEN and CDR2 SYDVKM. CDR3 bases: TGTGCCAGCACCCCGTCGGTGAACACTGAAGCTTTCTTT. Its protein is CASTPSVNTEAFF.

This rearrangement joins TRBV2 to TRBJ2-6; D is unresolved. The CDR3 consists of 14 residues. Trimming cost V 3 bases and J 0 bases, with 3 bases left between them. In germline, CDR1 is SNHLY, CDR2 FYNNEI. The CDR3 loop is CASSDVSGANVLTF. In DNA, the CDR3 is TGTGCCAGCAGTGACGTCTCTGGGGCCAACGTCCTGACTTTC.

V and J are TRBV9 and TRBJ1-5; D perhaps matches TRBD1 (6 bases). Trimming took 0 bases from V and 2 from J, leaving 15 bases between them. The CDR3 contains 17 residues. Germline V gene lookup returns CDR1 SGDLS and CDR2 YYNGEE. CDR3 residues: CASSVGAGEGGNQPQHF. As DNA, the CDR3 is TGTGCCAGCAGCGTAGGGGCAGGGGAGGGCGGCAATCAGCCCCAGCATTTT.

The rearrangement joins TRBV5-3 to TRBJ1-2; D is undetermined. TRBV5-3 is noted as an ORF with a role that remains uncertain. The CDR3 is 14 amino acids. The V and J ends lost 2 bases and 4 bases respectively, with 12 bases between them. CDR3 in amino acids: CARSLEGVPYGYTF. CDR3 nucleotides: TGTGCCAGAAGCTTAGAAGGAGTTCCCTATGGCTACACCTTC.

V and J are TRBV15 and TRBJ2-6, with 8 bases lining up with TRBD1. The CDR3 sequence is 16 residues long. The germline gives CDR1 LNHNV, CDR2 YYDKDF (reference sequence). V lost 3 bases and J lost 2; bases outside the gene matches: 3. CDR3: CATSSLTGAGANVLTF. The CDR3 coding sequence is TGTGCCACCAGCAGCTTGACAGGGGCTGGGGCCAACGTCCTGACTTTC.

In its sample, this clone was seen once. The chain carries TRBV5-5 and TRBJ1-1; 10 bases agree with TRBD1. The CDR3 runs to 16 residues. The junction had 2 bases not matched to a gene; V was cut back by 0 bases and J by 0 bases. In germline, CDR1 is SGHKS, CDR2 YYEKEE (reference sequence). The CDR3 region has the DNA TGTGCCAGCAGCTTGGCTGGGACAGGGGTGAACACTGAAGCTTTCTTT. It translates to CASSLAGTGVNTEAFF.

This clone has just a few counts. The chain combines TRBV28 with TRBJ2-5; 13 bases fit TRBD2. V was pared by 6 bases and J by 5 bases, with 9 bases of the junction left unmatched. This CDR3 is 16 amino acids long. CDR1 and CDR2 (germline): MDHEN, SYDVKM. The CDR3 DNA follows: TGTGCCAGCAGACCTTGGACTAGCGGGAGCCTTGAGACCCAGTACTTC. Translating it yields CASRPWTSGSLETQYF.

The chain has TRBV4-2 and TRBJ2-3; D perhaps matches TRBD1 (6 bases). This CDR3 comprises 15 residues. Germline-derived CDR1 and CDR2 are LGHNA and YNFKEQ. Trimming pared 1 base from V and 5 bases from J, leaving 13 bases between. The CDR3 region has the DNA TGTGCCAGCAGCCAAGTGGGTGAGGGGGAAGATACGCAGTATTTT. This codes for CASSQVGEGEDTQYF.

This chain connects TRBV27 to TRBJ2-7; TRBD1 matches 8 bases. This CDR3 spans 16 amino acids. V lost 5 bases and J lost 4; bases outside the gene matches: 13. CDR1 and CDR2 from the germline V gene are MNHEY and SMNVEV (reference sequence). This CDR3 is CASSPQYLTGVYEQYF. CDR3 DNA: TGTGCCAGCAGTCCCCAGTATCTGACAGGGGTTTACGAGCAGTACTTC.

The V gene is TRBV6-5, the J gene TRBJ1-1; D not resolved. The CDR3 is made up of 13 amino acids. Between the trimmed V and J ends, which lost 9 bases and 1 base, there was a span of 12 bases. Germline V CDR1 and CDR2: MNHEY, SVGAGI. CDR3 DNA: TGTGCCAGTTACCTCCGGGGGAACACTGAAGCTTTCTTT. Its protein is CASYLRGNTEAFF.

For the CDR3, the DNA is TGCGCCAGCAGCTTGGGGAGCGGCCCGACTAGCACAGATACGCAGTATTTT. Encoded protein: CASSLGSGPTSTDTQYF. V and J are TRBV5-1 and TRBJ2-3, with D possibly being TRBD2 (5 bases). Germline values: CDR1 SGHRS, CDR2 YFSETQ. This CDR3 has 17 amino acids. V was shortened by 0 bases and J by 0 bases, with 14 bases between the two germline ends.

This clone was counted only a few times. The V gene is TRBV19, the J gene TRBJ1-2; tentative D call: TRBD1 (5 bases). V was shortened by 9 bases and J by 4 bases, with 15 bases between the two germline ends. The CDR3 loop spans 13 amino acids. CDR1 and CDR2 (germline): LNHDA, SQIVND (reference sequence). This CDR3 is CASRDSDSYGYTF. For the CDR3, the DNA is TGTGCCAGCCGGGACTCTGATAGCTATGGCTACACCTTC.